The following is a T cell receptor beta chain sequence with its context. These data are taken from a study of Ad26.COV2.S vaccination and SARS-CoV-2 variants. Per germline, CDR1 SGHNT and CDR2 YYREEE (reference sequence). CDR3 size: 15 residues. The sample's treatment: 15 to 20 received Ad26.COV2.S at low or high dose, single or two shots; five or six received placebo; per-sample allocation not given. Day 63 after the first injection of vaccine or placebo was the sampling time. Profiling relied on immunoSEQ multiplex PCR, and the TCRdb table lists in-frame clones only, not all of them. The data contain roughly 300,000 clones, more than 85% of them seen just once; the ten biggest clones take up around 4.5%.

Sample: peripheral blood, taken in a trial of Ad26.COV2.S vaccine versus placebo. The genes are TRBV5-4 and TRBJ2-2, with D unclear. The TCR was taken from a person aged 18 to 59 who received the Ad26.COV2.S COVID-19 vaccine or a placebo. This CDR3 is CAQQDVGLNTGELFF. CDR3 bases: TGTGCGCAACAAGACGTAGGGCTGAACACCGGGGAGCTGTTTTTT.